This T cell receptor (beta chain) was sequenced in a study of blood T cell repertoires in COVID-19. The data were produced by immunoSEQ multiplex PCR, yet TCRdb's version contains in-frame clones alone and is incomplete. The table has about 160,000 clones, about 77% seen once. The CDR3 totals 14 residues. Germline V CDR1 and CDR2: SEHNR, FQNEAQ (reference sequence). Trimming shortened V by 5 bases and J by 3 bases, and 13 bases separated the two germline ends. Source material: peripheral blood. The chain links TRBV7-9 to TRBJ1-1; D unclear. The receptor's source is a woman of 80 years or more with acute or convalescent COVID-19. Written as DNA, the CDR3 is TGTGCCAGCAGCCCCCTCGGAGGGCACACTGAAGCTTTCTTT. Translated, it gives CASSPLGGHTEAFF.